These 20 T cell receptor beta chains were sequenced from one sample in a study of blood T cell repertoires in COVID-19. Here immunoSEQ multiplex PCR was the method, and the copy in TCRdb shows in-frame clones only, minus some. Altogether roughly 500,000 clones are present, 89% being singletons, with the ten largest covering roughly 1%. Specimen: peripheral blood. The receptors were gathered from a young man with COVID-19, enrolled during active disease.

The chain joins TRBV11-3 to TRBJ2-7, with D possibly matching TRBD2 (5 bases). V dropped 3 bases and J dropped 6 bases, with 12 bases sitting between them. The CDR3 loop spans 13 amino acids. Germline-derived CDR1 and CDR2 are SGHNT and YENEEA. CDR3 sequence reads: CASSFGERREQYF. The CDR3 bases are TGTGCCAGCAGCTTTGGGGAGAGGCGCGAGCAGTACTTC.

V is TRBV2 and J is TRBJ2-5; 7 bases map to TRBD1. Germline V gives CDR1 SNHLY, CDR2 FYNNEI. With V trimmed by 6 bases and J by 0 bases, 4 bases remained unmatched. The CDR3 is 14 amino acids. As DNA, the CDR3 is TGTGCCAGCAGGGTAGACAGGGACCAAGAGACCCAGTACTTC. Its translation: CASRVDRDQETQYF.

The chain has TRBV6-5 and TRBJ1-4; D is ambiguous. Looked up from germline, CDR1 is MNHEY and CDR2 is SVGAGI. The CDR3 covers 13 residues. The ends were cut back, 5 bases at V and 13 bases at J, with 17 bases in the middle. CDR3 amino acids: CASSHPAAGILFF. CDR3 DNA sequence: TGTGCCAGCAGTCACCCGGCGGCGGGCATACTGTTTTTT.

This chain links TRBV2 with TRBJ1-5; D is perhaps TRBD1 (6 bases). Looked up from germline, CDR1 is SNHLY and CDR2 is FYNNEI. Between the trimmed V and J ends, which lost 3 bases and 4 bases, there was a span of 16 bases. The CDR3 extends over 16 amino acids. The DNA of the CDR3 is TGTGCCAGCAGTGATTGGGCCAGGGGACCTAATCAGCCCCAGCATTTT. Amino acid sequence: CASSDWARGPNQPQHF.

This rearrangement joins TRBV30 to TRBJ2-5; D might be TRBD1 (5 bases). CDR3 length: 12 amino acids. Germline V gene data show CDR1 as GTSNPN and CDR2 as SVGIG (reference sequence). V lost 5 bases and J lost 3, with 10 bases in between. CDR3: CAWSTVKETQYF. Written as DNA, the CDR3 is TGTGCCTGGTCGACAGTTAAAGAGACCCAGTACTTC.

The chain uses TRBV7-9 and TRBJ1-3; no firm D call. V lost 7 bases to trimming and J lost 0 bases, with 13 bases between them. This CDR3 contains 15 residues. CDR1 and CDR2 (germline): SEHNR, FQNEAQ (reference sequence). CDR3 region: CASTDYSASGNTIYF. DNA for the CDR3: TGTGCCAGCACAGACTATTCCGCCTCTGGAAACACCATATATTTT.

The chain links TRBV2 to TRBJ1-1; 9 nucleotides agree with TRBD1. V shed 9 bases and J 4 bases; nucleotides not matched to a gene: 9. This CDR3 comprises 14 residues. Germline CDR1 SNHLY, CDR2 FYNNEI. The CDR3 is CASRRDREITEAFF. DNA of the CDR3: TGTGCCAGTAGGCGGGACAGGGAGATCACTGAAGCTTTCTTT.

The genes are TRBV24-1 and TRBJ2-2, with TRBD1 matching 7 bases. CDR1 and CDR2 from the germline V gene are KGHDR and SFDVKD. The CDR3 has 16 amino acids. Germline trimming cut 8 bases from V and 5 bases from J; bases unmatched to any gene: 13. The CDR3, as DNA: TGTGCCACCACGGGGAAAGGACCAGGGGGTACCGGGGAGCTGTTTTTT. Its protein product is CATTGKGPGGTGELFF.

This rearrangement joins TRBV5-6 to TRBJ2-1; 9 positions agree with TRBD2. This CDR3 spans 18 amino acids. Germline lookup yields CDR1 SGHDT and CDR2 YYEEEE. Trimming took 5 bases from V and 2 from J; bases not matched to a gene: 14. The CDR3 is CASRRRQSGLATYNEQFF. The CDR3 DNA reads TGTGCCAGCAGGCGCAGACAGTCCGGACTAGCGACCTACAATGAGCAGTTCTTC. Looking up the rest from reference TRBV5-6 and TRBJ2-1 gives the full variable domain: DAGVTQSPTHLIKTRGQQVTLRCSPKSGHDTVSWYQQALGQGPQFIFQYYEEEERQRGNFPDRFSGHQFPNYSSELNVNALLLGDSALYLCASRRRQSGLATYNEQFFGPGTRLTVL.

This chain connects TRBV7-2 to TRBJ1-2; D is possibly TRBD1 (5 bases). V was clipped by 1 base and J by 6 bases, with 18 bases between them. The CDR3 length is 16 residues. Germline V CDR1 and CDR2: SGHTA, FQGNSA. Here the CDR3 DNA reads TGTGCCAGCAGCTTAGATTTTGGCGGCAGGGCAAATGGCTACACCTTC. This sequence encodes CASSLDFGGRANGYTF.

The chain links TRBV30 to TRBJ1-3; D remains ambiguous. V lost 8 bases to trimming and J lost 0 bases, with 11 bases between them. This CDR3 has 13 amino acids. The germline CDR1 and CDR2 sequences are GTSNPN and SVGIG (reference sequence). The CDR3, as DNA: TGTGCCGGCATCAGGCGCTCTGGAAACACCATATATTTT. Its translation is CAGIRRSGNTIYF.

V is TRBV3-1 (or the pseudogene TRBV3-2) and J is TRBJ2-1; D may be TRBD2 (6 bases). CDR1 and CDR2 from the germline V gene are LGHDT and YNNKEL (reference sequence). V lost 3 bases, J lost 6 bases, and 9 bases lay in between. The CDR3 consists of 13 residues. CDR3 DNA sequence: TGTGCCAGCAGCCAGGGGACTTTCAATGAGCAGTTCTTC. This codes for CASSQGTFNEQFF.

On this clone itself: This sample includes further DNA sequences coding for the same CDR3. The chain carries TRBV2 and TRBJ1-1; maybe TRBD1 (6 bases). Trimming stripped 3 bases from V and 4 bases from J, with 9 bases between. The germline gives CDR1 SNHLY, CDR2 FYNNEI. This CDR3 region has 13 residues. CDR3: CASSDQGSTEAFF. The CDR3 DNA is TGTGCCAGCAGTGACCAGGGGAGCACTGAAGCTTTCTTT.

Only a few counts were recorded for this clone. This chain uses TRBV4-1 with TRBJ2-5; D gene ambiguous. The CDR3 is 14 residues long. The V and J ends lost 3 bases and 4 bases respectively, with 12 bases between them. The germline V gene has CDR1 MGHRA and CDR2 YSYEKL. CDR3 sequence (DNA): TGCGCCAGCAGCCAGGCCCGCCCGGGAGAGACCCAGTACTTC. It translates to CASSQARPGETQYF.

Only a few counts were recorded for this clone. This sequence joins TRBV10-3 and TRBJ2-3, with TRBD2 as a possible D gene (5 bases). The CDR3 length is 14 residues. Looked up from germline, CDR1 is ENHRY and CDR2 is SYGVKD. V lost 2 bases and J 8 bases, leaving 14 bases between the germline ends. The CDR3 sequence: CAISEPRTAGTQYF. Here the CDR3 DNA reads TGTGCCATCAGTGAGCCTCGAACGGCGGGTACGCAGTATTTT.

J is TRBJ2-5 and V is TRBV6-6; D is perhaps TRBD2 (6 bases). The CDR3 contains 12 residues. Per the germline V gene, CDR1 is MNHNY and CDR2 is SVGAGI (reference sequence). The germline V and J ends were trimmed by 8 bases and 4 bases, with 11 bases remaining between them. CDR3 coding DNA: TGTGCCAGCCGCCGGGAGTTAGAGACCCAGTACTTC. Encoded protein: CASRRELETQYF.

The chain employs TRBV5-1 and TRBJ1-1, with 8 bases lining up with TRBD1. The CDR3 extends over 17 amino acids. Trimming at V came to 0 bases and at J to 4 bases, leaving 11 bases not matched to a gene. The germline V gene encodes CDR1 SGHRS and CDR2 YFSETQ. CDR3 region: CASSLGASGQGVTEAFF. In nucleotides, the CDR3 is TGCGCCAGCAGCTTGGGTGCGTCAGGACAGGGAGTCACTGAAGCTTTCTTT.

The chain links TRBV5-1 to TRBJ1-4; the match to TRBD1 covers 7 bases. This CDR3 region has 14 residues. Trimming removed 0 bases from V and 6 bases from J; junction bases left unmatched: 2. Per germline, CDR1 SGHRS and CDR2 YFSETQ. CDR3 DNA: TGCGCCAGCAGCTTGGTGGGGACAGATGAAAAACTGTTTTTT. Translating gives CASSLVGTDEKLFF.

CDR3 DNA: TGTGCCAGCAGCGTAGCTATGAACACTGAAGCTTTCTTT. It specifies CASSVAMNTEAFF. This sequence joins TRBV9 and TRBJ1-1; D gene unclear. The CDR3 covers 13 residues. V lost 0 bases to trimming and J lost 0 bases, with 3 bases between them. The germline V gene encodes CDR1 SGDLS and CDR2 YYNGEE. The variable domain in full, with the rest retrieved from reference TRBV9 and TRBJ1-1, is DSGVTQTPKHLITATGQRVTLRCSPRSGDLSVYWYQQSLDQGLQFLIQYYNGEERAKGNILERFSAQQFPDLHSELNLSSLELGDSALYFCASSVAMNTEAFFGQGTRLTVV.

This clone has a single count. This chain connects TRBV11-3 to TRBJ2-5, with 9 bases identical to TRBD1. Germline trimming cut 0 bases from V and 5 bases from J; bases unmatched to any gene: 13. Germline V gives CDR1 SGHNT, CDR2 YENEEA. This CDR3 comprises 18 residues. The CDR3, as DNA: TGTGCCAGCAGCTTAGATTCCACATTAACCGGGACAGGGGAGACCCAGTACTTC. Its translation is CASSLDSTLTGTGETQYF.